The 14 T cell receptor beta chains presented below share a single source sample, sequenced in a study of CD8+ T cells in alopecia areata. RNA extraction was followed by reverse transcription into cDNA, which acted as the sequencing template. Sequenced by immunoSEQ multiplex PCR; TCRdb stores in-frame clones only, minus some. Here the sample spans about 210,000 clones, 64% being singletons. The treatment is: oral pan-JAK inhibitor, 5-10 mg twice daily. The sample was CD4+ T cells sorted from blood, taken at week 4, from a patient treated with tofacitinib. The source of these receptors is a human donor with alopecia areata.

In nucleotides, the CDR3 is TGTGCCTGGAGTCCCCCCGACAAGAACACTGAAGCTTTCTTT. This gives the protein CAWSPPDKNTEAFF. V is TRBV30 and J is TRBJ1-1; D is undetermined. Germline CDR1 reads GTSNPN; CDR2 reads SVGIG (reference sequence). The CDR3 covers 14 residues. The V gene lost 2 bases and the J gene lost 1 base, with 11 bases spanning the gap.

This clone showed up just a few times. The rearrangement joins TRBV11-2 to TRBJ2-1; D is possibly TRBD1 (6 bases). CDR1 SGHAT and CDR2 FQNNGV come from the germline V gene. The V end was cut by 3 bases, the J end by 1 base, with 13 bases between. This CDR3 is 16 amino acids long. CDR3 protein: CASSFSPTGSYNEQFF. The CDR3 nucleotides read TGTGCCAGCAGCTTTAGTCCAACAGGGTCCTACAATGAGCAGTTCTTC.

CDR3 sequence reads: CASSSPPPAPYNEQFF. In DNA, the CDR3 is TGTGCCAGCAGCAGTCCGCCGCCCGCACCCTACAATGAGCAGTTCTTC. The chain couples TRBV5-4 to TRBJ2-1; D remains unclear. The CDR3 extends over 16 amino acids. V gave up 4 bases and J gave up 2 bases, with 16 bases separating them. Germline CDR1 and CDR2: SGHNT and YYREEE (reference sequence).

This clone was recorded a few times. The chain employs TRBV5-1 and TRBJ1-5; 11 bases line up with TRBD1. CDR1 SGHRS and CDR2 YFSETQ come from the germline V gene. Trimming cost V 3 bases and J 5 bases; bases outside gene matches: 4. This CDR3 has 15 residues. This CDR3 reads CASSYGTGGYQPQHF. The DNA of the CDR3 is TGCGCCAGCAGCTACGGGACAGGGGGGTATCAGCCCCAGCATTTT.

The chain couples TRBV11-2 to TRBJ2-5; 9 positions match TRBD1. The last part of the DNA fits TRBJ2-7 better; the J call may be wrong. The CDR3 consists of 17 residues. Germline CDR1 is SGHAT and CDR2 is FQNNGV. CDR3 loop: CASSLRATGTGSYEQYF. The CDR3 DNA follows: TGTGCCAGCAGCTTACGGGCAACCGGGACAGGGTCGTACGAGCAGTACTTC.

V usage is TRBV30 and J usage is TRBJ1-2; D not certain. CDR1 is GTSNPN and CDR2 is SVGIG in the germline V gene (reference sequence). The CDR3 is 12 amino acids. V gave up 0 bases and J gave up 8 bases, with 10 bases separating them. The CDR3 spells CAWSVMGRGYTF. In DNA form, the CDR3 reads TGTGCCTGGAGTGTAATGGGGAGAGGCTACACCTTC.

The V and J genes are TRBV29-1 and TRBJ2-3, with a tentative D call TRBD2 (6 bases). The CDR3 covers 15 residues. V lost 3 bases, J lost 6 bases, and 19 bases lay in between. Germline V gene data show CDR1 as SQVTM and CDR2 as ANQGSEA. The CDR3 nucleotides are TGCAGCGTTGAGGAGCCGTTGGGACTTGGGGATACGCAGTATTTT. Translation: CSVEEPLGLGDTQYF.

CDR3 sequence: CASSPPGYEGQFF. The CDR3 DNA reads TGTGCCAGCTCACCACCGGGGTACGAGGGGCAGTTCTTC. The V gene is TRBV18, the J gene TRBJ2-1, with D possibly matching TRBD2 (5 bases). CDR1 is KGHSH and CDR2 is LQKENI in the germline V gene. V lost 0 bases to trimming and J lost 12 bases, with 12 bases between them. The CDR3 is made up of 13 amino acids.

The chain links TRBV7-2 to TRBJ1-1, with D maybe TRBD1 (6 bases). V lost 5 bases, J lost 6 bases, and 13 bases lay in between. This CDR3 has 13 amino acids. CDR1 and CDR2 (germline): SGHTA, FQGNSA. CDR3 region: CASSPARGAEAFF. CDR3 coding DNA: TGTGCCAGCAGCCCAGCCAGGGGCGCTGAAGCTTTCTTT.

The rearrangement uses TRBV11-2 and TRBJ2-3; unclear D gene. Germline V gene data show CDR1 as SGHAT and CDR2 as FQNNGV. This CDR3 comprises 15 residues. With 5 bases removed from V and 3 bases from J, the gap between germline ends came to 15 bases. CDR3: CASSARHGGTDTQYF. CDR3 in DNA: TGTGCCAGCAGCGCCAGACATGGCGGTACAGATACGCAGTATTTT.

This clone was picked up one time. V is TRBV5-1 and J is TRBJ2-2, with 7 bases identical to TRBD1. V shed 0 bases and J 4 bases; nucleotides not matched to a gene: 6. Looked up from germline, CDR1 is SGHRS and CDR2 is YFSETQ. The CDR3 loop spans 16 amino acids. The CDR3 here is CASSLAKGQLTGELFF. CDR3 sequence (DNA): TGCGCCAGCAGCTTGGCCAAGGGACAGCTCACCGGGGAGCTGTTTTTT.

V and J are TRBV29-1 and TRBJ2-3; D perhaps matches TRBD2 (5 bases). V dropped 7 bases and J dropped 3 bases, with 17 bases sitting between them. Germline-derived CDR1 and CDR2 are SQVTM and ANQGSEA. The CDR3 totals 14 residues. The CDR3 loop is CSAPSGLWTDTQYF. As DNA, the CDR3 is TGCAGCGCTCCGTCGGGGTTATGGACAGATACGCAGTATTTT.

V usage is TRBV30 and J usage is TRBJ1-2; D perhaps matches TRBD1 (6 bases). V lost 3 bases to trimming and J lost 4 bases, with 18 bases between them. Germline V CDR1 and CDR2: GTSNPN, SVGIG (reference sequence). CDR3 length: 15 amino acids. CDR3 sequence reads: CAWSAMGRGTYGYTF. The CDR3 DNA reads TGTGCCTGGAGCGCCATGGGCAGGGGCACCTATGGCTACACCTTC.

J is TRBJ1-1 and V is TRBV7-8; D gene uncertain. This CDR3 has 13 amino acids. V lost 2 bases, J lost 0 bases, and 4 bases lay in between. Germline CDR1 is SGHVS and CDR2 is FQNEAQ. The DNA for the CDR3 is TGTGCCAGCAGCTTAAGTTTGAACACTGAAGCTTTCTTT. Translated, it gives CASSLSLNTEAFF.